This T cell receptor (beta chain) was profiled in a study of T-cell memory formation after mild COVID-19. Study overall: Largely donor-specific sequence clusters came from a couple of donors. Broader study findings: Some clones that responded turned up in pre-infection memory, which suggests that cross-reactive memory joined in.

The CDR3 covers 14 residues. TCRdb used MiXCR to reprocess the 5' RACE reads, holding one entry per CDR3 protein. Of some 150,000 distinct CDR3 sequences detected, roughly 24% appear once; the ten largest clones hold approximately 25%. In regard to this clonotype: Its antigen is unknown.

The sequenced sample was PBMCs or a T cell subset sorted from them (not recorded which). The chain joins TRBV21-1 to TRBJ1-1; the table gives TRBD1 as D, unverified against the DNA. TRBV21-1 counts as a pseudogene. The source of this sequence is an adult woman who had mild COVID-19 (a few samples of this study predate the infection). Cell type and time point are not known. This CDR3 is CASKKDGGGTEAFF. For the CDR3, the DNA is TGTGCCAGCAAGAAAGACGGGGGGGGCACTGAAGCTTTCTTT.